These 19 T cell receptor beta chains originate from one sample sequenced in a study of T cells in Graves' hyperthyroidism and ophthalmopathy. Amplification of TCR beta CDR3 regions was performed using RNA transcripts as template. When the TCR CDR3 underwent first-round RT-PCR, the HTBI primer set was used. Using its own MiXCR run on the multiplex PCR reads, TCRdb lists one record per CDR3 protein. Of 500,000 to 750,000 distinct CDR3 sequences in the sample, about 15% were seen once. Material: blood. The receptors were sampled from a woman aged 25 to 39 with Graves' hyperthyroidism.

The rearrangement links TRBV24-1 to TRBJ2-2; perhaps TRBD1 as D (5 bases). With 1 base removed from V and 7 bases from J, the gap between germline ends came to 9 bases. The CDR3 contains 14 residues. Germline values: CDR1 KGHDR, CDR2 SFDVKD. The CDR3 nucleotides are TGTGCCACCAGTGATTTCAGGGATGGCGGGGAGCTGTTTTTT. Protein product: CATSDFRDGGELFF.

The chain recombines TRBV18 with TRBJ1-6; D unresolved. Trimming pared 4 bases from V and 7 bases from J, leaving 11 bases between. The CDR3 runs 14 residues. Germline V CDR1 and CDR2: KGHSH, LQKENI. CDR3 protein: CASSRETLNSPLHF. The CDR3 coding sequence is TGTGCCAGCTCACGCGAAACATTGAATTCACCCCTCCACTTT.

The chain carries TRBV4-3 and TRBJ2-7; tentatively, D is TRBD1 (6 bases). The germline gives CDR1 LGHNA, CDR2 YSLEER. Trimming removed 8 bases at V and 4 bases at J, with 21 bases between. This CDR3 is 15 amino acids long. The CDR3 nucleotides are TGCGCCAGCGGCGAACGAACAGGGCGTGGGTACGAGCAGTACTTC. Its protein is CASGERTGRGYEQYF.

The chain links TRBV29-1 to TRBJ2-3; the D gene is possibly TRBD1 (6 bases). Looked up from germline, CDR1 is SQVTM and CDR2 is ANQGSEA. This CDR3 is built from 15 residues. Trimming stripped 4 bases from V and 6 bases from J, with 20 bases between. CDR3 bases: TGCAGCGTTGGGGAGTGGCAGGGCACAGGGGATACGCAGTATTTT. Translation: CSVGEWQGTGDTQYF.

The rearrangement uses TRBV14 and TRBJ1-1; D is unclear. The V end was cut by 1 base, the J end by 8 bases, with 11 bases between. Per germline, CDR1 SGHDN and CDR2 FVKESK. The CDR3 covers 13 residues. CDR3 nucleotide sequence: TGTGCCAGCAGCCAAGTGGGCGTATCAGAAGCTTTCTTT. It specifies CASSQVGVSEAFF.

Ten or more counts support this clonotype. The CDR3 nucleotides are TGTGCCAGCACCACTCGAGGAGGAAACACTGAAGCTTTCTTT. Residues: CASTTRGGNTEAFF. The chain has TRBV12-3 or TRBV12-4 and TRBJ1-1, with D hard to call. This CDR3 comprises 14 residues. Trimming cost V 7 bases and J 2 bases, with 14 bases left between them.

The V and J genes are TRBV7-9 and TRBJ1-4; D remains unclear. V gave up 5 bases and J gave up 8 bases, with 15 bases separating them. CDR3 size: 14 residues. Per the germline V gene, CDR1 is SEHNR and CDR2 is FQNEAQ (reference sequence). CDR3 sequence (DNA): TGTGCCAGCAGCCTATCGTCGGACTTAGAAAAACTGTTTTTT. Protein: CASSLSSDLEKLFF.

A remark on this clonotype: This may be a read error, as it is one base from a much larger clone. The CDR3 DNA follows: TGTGCCTGGGGTGTCGGGCGGGAGGGGAATGAGCAGTTCTTC. Amino acids: CAWGVGREGNEQFF. V usage is TRBV30 and J usage is TRBJ2-1, with 9 bases fitting TRBD2. This CDR3 region has 14 residues. The germline CDR1 and CDR2 sequences are GTSNPN and SVGIG (reference sequence).

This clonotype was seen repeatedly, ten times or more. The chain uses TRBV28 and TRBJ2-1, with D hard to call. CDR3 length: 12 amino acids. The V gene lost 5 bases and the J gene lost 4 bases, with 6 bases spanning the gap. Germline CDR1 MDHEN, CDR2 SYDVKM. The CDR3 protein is CASSRRYNEQFF. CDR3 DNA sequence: TGTGCCAGCAGTCGACGGTACAATGAGCAGTTCTTC.

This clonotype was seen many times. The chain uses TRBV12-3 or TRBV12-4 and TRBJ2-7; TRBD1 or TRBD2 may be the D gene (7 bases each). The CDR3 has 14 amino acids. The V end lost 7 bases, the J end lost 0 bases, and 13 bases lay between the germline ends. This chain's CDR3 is CASNQGGSSYEQYF. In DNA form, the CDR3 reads TGTGCCAGCAACCAGGGGGGGAGCTCCTACGAGCAGTACTTC.

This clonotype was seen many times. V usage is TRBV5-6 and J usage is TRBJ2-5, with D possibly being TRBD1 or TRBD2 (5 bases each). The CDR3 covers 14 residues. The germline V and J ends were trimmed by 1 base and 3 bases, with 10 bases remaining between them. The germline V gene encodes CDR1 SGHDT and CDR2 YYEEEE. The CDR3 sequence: CASSLLGTEETQYF. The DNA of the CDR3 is TGTGCCAGCAGCTTGCTAGGGACGGAAGAGACCCAGTACTTC.

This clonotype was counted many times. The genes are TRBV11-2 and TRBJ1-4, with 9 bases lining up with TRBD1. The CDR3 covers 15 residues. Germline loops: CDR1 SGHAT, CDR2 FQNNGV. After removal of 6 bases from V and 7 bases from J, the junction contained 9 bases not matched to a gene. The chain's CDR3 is CASSRSGTGLEKLFF. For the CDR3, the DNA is TGTGCCAGCAGTCGTTCCGGGACAGGGCTTGAAAAACTGTTTTTT.

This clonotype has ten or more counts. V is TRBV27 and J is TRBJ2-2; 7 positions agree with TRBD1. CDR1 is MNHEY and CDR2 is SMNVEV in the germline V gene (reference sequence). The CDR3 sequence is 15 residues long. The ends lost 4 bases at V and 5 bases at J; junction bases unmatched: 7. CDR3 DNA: TGTGCCAGCAGTTCGGTCCCGGGACAGACCGGGGAGCTGTTTTTT. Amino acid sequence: CASSSVPGQTGELFF.

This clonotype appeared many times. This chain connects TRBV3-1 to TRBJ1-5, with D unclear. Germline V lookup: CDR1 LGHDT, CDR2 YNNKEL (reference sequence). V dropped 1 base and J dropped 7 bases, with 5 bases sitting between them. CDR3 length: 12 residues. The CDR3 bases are TGTGCCAGCAGCCAAGGGGAACAGCCCCAGCATTTT. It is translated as CASSQGEQPQHF.

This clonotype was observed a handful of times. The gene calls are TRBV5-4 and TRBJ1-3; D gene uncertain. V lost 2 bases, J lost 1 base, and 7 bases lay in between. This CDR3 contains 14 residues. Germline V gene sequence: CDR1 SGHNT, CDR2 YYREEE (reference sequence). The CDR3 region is CASSFPGSGNTIYF. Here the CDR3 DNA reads TGTGCCAGCAGCTTTCCTGGGTCTGGAAACACCATATATTTT.

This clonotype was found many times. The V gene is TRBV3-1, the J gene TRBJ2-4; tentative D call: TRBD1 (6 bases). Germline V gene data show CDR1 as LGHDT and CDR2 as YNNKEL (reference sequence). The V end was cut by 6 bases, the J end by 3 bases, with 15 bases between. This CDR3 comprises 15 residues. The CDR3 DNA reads TGTGCCAGCAGTCCAGATGGACAGCACAAAAACATTCAGTACTTC. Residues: CASSPDGQHKNIQYF.

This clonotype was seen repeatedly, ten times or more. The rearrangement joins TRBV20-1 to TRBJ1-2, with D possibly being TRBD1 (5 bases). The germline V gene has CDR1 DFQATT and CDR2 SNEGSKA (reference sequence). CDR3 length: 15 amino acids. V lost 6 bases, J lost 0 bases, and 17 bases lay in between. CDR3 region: CSALDTQGANYGYTF. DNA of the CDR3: TGCAGTGCCCTCGACACCCAGGGCGCTAACTATGGCTACACCTTC.

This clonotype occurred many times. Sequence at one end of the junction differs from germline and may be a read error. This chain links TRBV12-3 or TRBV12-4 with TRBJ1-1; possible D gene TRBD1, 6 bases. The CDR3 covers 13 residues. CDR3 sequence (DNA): TGTGCCAGCAATTTAAACCAGGGGACTGAAGCTTTCTTT. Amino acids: CASNLNQGTEAFF.

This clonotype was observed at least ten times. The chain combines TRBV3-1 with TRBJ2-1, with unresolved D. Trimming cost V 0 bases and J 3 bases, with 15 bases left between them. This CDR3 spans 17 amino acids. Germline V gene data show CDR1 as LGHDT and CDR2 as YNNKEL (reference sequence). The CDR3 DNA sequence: TGTGCCAGCAGCCAAGATAGGCTAGTGGTATACTACAATGAGCAGTTCTTC. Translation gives CASSQDRLVVYYNEQFF.